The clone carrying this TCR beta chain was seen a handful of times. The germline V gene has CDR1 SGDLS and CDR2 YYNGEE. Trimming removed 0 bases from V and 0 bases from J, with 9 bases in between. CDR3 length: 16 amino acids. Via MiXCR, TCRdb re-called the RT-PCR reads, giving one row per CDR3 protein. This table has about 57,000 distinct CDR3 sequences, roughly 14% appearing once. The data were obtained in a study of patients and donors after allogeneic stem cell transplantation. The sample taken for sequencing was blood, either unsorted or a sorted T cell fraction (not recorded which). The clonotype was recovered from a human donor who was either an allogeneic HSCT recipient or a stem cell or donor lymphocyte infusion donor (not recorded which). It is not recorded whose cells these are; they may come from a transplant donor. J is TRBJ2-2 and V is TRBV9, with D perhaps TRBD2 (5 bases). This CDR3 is CASSVGGNANTGELFF. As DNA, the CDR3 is TGTGCCAGCAGCGTAGGAGGGAATGCGAACACCGGGGAGCTGTTTTTT.